Shown below are 13 T cell receptor beta chains from a single sample sequenced in a study of blood T cell repertoires in COVID-19. Sequencing was performed with immunoSEQ multiplex PCR; in TCRdb, only in-frame clones are kept and a portion is missing. The data show over 250,000 clones, 65% to 90% seen once. The sample consisted of peripheral blood. The receptor source for this set is a human donor in a cohort sampled during active COVID-19.

The chain recombines TRBV11-3 with TRBJ2-1; 8 nucleotides align to TRBD1. CDR1 and CDR2 from the germline V gene are SGHNT and YENEEA. V lost 5 bases, J lost 7 bases, and 4 bases stayed unmatched. The CDR3 totals 13 residues. CDR3 bases: TGTGCCAGCAGCCTTCAGGGGGCTAATGAGCAGTTCTTC. This codes for CASSLQGANEQFF.

The sample holds one count of this clone. V and J are TRBV9 and TRBJ2-1; TRBD2 matches at 7 bases. Germline V CDR1 and CDR2: SGDLS, YYNGEE. Unmatched junction bases numbered 3, after V lost 3 bases and J lost 3 bases. CDR3 length: 14 amino acids. This chain's CDR3 is CASSEASGYNEQFF. The CDR3 DNA sequence: TGTGCCAGCAGCGAAGCTAGCGGCTACAATGAGCAGTTCTTC.

The chain employs TRBV9 and TRBJ2-3, with 9 bases matching TRBD2. Germline CDR1 reads SGDLS; CDR2 reads YYNGEE. This CDR3 contains 17 residues. With 3 bases clipped from V and 2 bases from J, the junction kept 10 bases outside the gene matches. CDR3 residues: CASSGPQAGGPTDTQYF. CDR3 bases: TGTGCCAGCAGCGGGCCCCAAGCGGGAGGTCCCACAGATACGCAGTATTTT.

V is TRBV7-8 and J is TRBJ2-7, with a weak D call TRBD1 (5 bases). The CDR3 totals 14 residues. Germline V gene lookup returns CDR1 SGHVS and CDR2 FQNEAQ. V was clipped by 1 base and J by 6 bases, with 13 bases between them. The CDR3 DNA sequence: TGTGCCAGCAGCTTAGTCGCAGGGCCCTCCGAGCAGTACTTC. This gives the protein CASSLVAGPSEQYF.

This clone was detected a few times. The rearrangement joins TRBV29-1 to TRBJ1-2; D unresolved. The CDR3 runs to 11 residues. The germline gives CDR1 SQVTM, CDR2 ANQGSEA. V was shortened by 6 bases and J by 8 bases, with 13 bases between the two germline ends. The CDR3 bases are TGCAGCGTACTACCCTCCAGCGGCTACACCTTC. This sequence encodes CSVLPSSGYTF.

The chain carries TRBV24-1 and TRBJ1-4; 7 bases line up with TRBD1. The CDR3 length is 16 residues. Germline lookup yields CDR1 KGHDR and CDR2 SFDVKD. Trimming removed 4 bases from V and 7 bases from J; junction bases left unmatched: 11. In nucleotides, the CDR3 is TGTGCCACCAGTGACCCCGGGGACAGAGGGAGTGAAAAACTGTTTTTT. The encoded protein is CATSDPGDRGSEKLFF.

This clone came up a few times. The chain recombines TRBV7-2 with TRBJ2-2; TRBD2 matches 10 bases. The junction had 8 bases not matched to a gene; V was cut back by 6 bases and J by 4 bases. The CDR3 contains 16 residues. The V gene's germline CDR1 is SGHTA and CDR2 FQGNSA. This CDR3 is CASSPLAGPFTGELFF. DNA for the CDR3: TGTGCCAGCAGTCCACTAGCGGGGCCCTTCACCGGGGAGCTGTTTTTT. The entire variable domain, with the rest obtained from reference TRBV7-2 and TRBJ2-2, is as follows: GAGVSQSPSNKVTEKGKDVELRCDPISGHTALYWYRQSLGQGLEFLIYFQGNSAPDKSGLPSDRFSAERTGGSVSTLTIQRTQQEDSAVYLCASSPLAGPFTGELFFGEGSRLTVL.

The chain joins TRBV7-2 to TRBJ2-7; TRBD1 matches at 8 bases. This CDR3 region has 14 residues. Germline loops: CDR1 SGHTA, CDR2 FQGNSA. V trimming: 3 bases; J trimming: 3 bases; junction bases outside the gene matches: 4. The CDR3 sequence: CASSFDRGDYEQYF. The CDR3 region has the DNA TGTGCCAGCAGCTTTGACAGGGGAGACTACGAGCAGTACTTC.

This sequence joins TRBV7-2 and TRBJ2-1; TRBD2 might be the D (6 bases). V was pared by 5 bases and J by 0 bases, with 11 bases between. This CDR3 has 15 amino acids. Germline V gene sequence: CDR1 SGHTA, CDR2 FQGNSA. In DNA, the CDR3 is TGTGCCAGCAGCCCTGAGCGGGTCTCCTACAATGAGCAGTTCTTC. It encodes CASSPERVSYNEQFF.

The J gene is TRBJ1-3, the V gene TRBV7-8; possible D gene TRBD1, 5 bases. V was pared by 2 bases and J by 2 bases, with 13 bases between. CDR3 length: 16 residues. Germline-derived CDR1 and CDR2 are SGHVS and FQNEAQ. The CDR3 sequence: CASSLRSGWAGNTIYF. The CDR3, as DNA: TGTGCCAGCAGCTTACGTTCAGGGTGGGCTGGAAACACCATATATTTT.

This sequence joins TRBV3-1 (or the pseudogene TRBV3-2) and TRBJ2-1, with 11 nucleotides matching TRBD2. Germline V CDR1 and CDR2: LGHDT, YNNKEL (reference sequence). CDR3 length: 14 amino acids. The V and J ends lost 4 bases and 10 bases, in that order; junction bases with no gene match: 6. The CDR3 loop reads CASSPTSGSTEQFF. In DNA, the CDR3 is TGTGCCAGCAGCCCTACTAGCGGGAGTACGGAGCAGTTCTTC.

The J gene is TRBJ2-1, the V gene TRBV5-1, with a tentative D call TRBD2 (6 bases). The germline V and J ends were trimmed by 4 bases and 0 bases, with 11 bases remaining between them. This CDR3 comprises 15 residues. Looked up from germline, CDR1 is SGHRS and CDR2 is YFSETQ. This CDR3 reads CASSGGTSSYNEQFF. In DNA, the CDR3 is TGCGCCAGCAGCGGCGGGACCAGCTCCTACAATGAGCAGTTCTTC.

The rearrangement links TRBV27 to TRBJ2-1; tentatively, D is TRBD1 (5 bases). The V and J ends lost 2 bases and 0 bases respectively, with 11 bases between them. The CDR3 loop spans 16 amino acids. Germline loops: CDR1 MNHEY, CDR2 SMNVEV (reference sequence). This chain's CDR3 is CASSLRWTSSYNEQFF. CDR3 nucleotide sequence: TGTGCCAGCAGTTTACGTTGGACAAGCTCCTACAATGAGCAGTTCTTC.